A selection of T cell receptor beta chains follows, all from one sample in a study of Tregs in tolerant kidney transplant recipients. Data came from immunoSEQ multiplex PCR; TCRdb stores just in-frame clones and leaves some out. The sample has tens of thousands of clones, 80% to 85% seen once. The source material was CD4+ T cells from blood. The receptors shown here come from a human donor in good health. Both conserved end residues are part of each CDR3. Fields, in order: clone size, V gene, D gene, J gene, CDR3 protein, CDR3 DNA. A D gene is named only where the DNA matches it firmly. Rows may omit the clone size; those that give it use once, few, many or a size class.

>.|TRBV6-5|.|TRBJ2-2
CASSYQRGNTGELFF
TGTGCCAGCAGTTACCAACGGGGGAACACCGGGGAGCTGTTTTTT
>.|TRBV7-9|TRBD1|TRBJ1-4
CASSRQGAEKLFF
TGTGCCAGCAGCAGGCAGGGGGCTGAAAAACTGTTTTTT
>.|TRBV11-1|.|TRBJ2-7
CASRPTTGFYYEQYF
TGTGCCAGCAGGCCTACTACAGGGTTCTACTACGAGCAGTACTTC
>once|TRBV19|.|TRBJ1-2
CASRRTEYGYTF
TGTGCCAGTAGACGCACGGAGTATGGCTACACCTTC
>.|TRBV11-2|.|TRBJ2-7
CASSSGVYEQYF
TGTGCCAGCAGCAGTGGGGTTTACGAGCAGTACTTC
>.|TRBV7-8|TRBD2|TRBJ2-7
CASTPLTLAASSYEQYF
TGTGCCAGCACCCCTTTGACGCTAGCGGCCTCTTCCTACGAGCAGTACTTC
>.|TRBV11-3|TRBD1|TRBJ1-4
CASSLDRGTGRLFF
TGTGCCAGCAGCTTAGATCGGGGGACAGGACGGCTGTTTTTT
>.|TRBV7-6|.|TRBJ2-2
CASSLGTVNTGELFF
TGTGCCAGCAGCTTAGGGACAGTAAACACCGGGGAGCTGTTTTTT
>.|TRBV6-6|.|TRBJ2-7
CASTPGISYEQYF
TGTGCCAGCACTCCCGGGATCTCCTACGAGCAGTACTTC
>once|TRBV5-4|.|TRBJ1-1
CASSLVPDRSNTEAFF
TGTGCCAGCAGCTTGGTACCGGACAGATCGAACACTGAAGCTTTCTTT
>.|TRBV2|.|TRBJ2-2
CASSALKEGGELFF
TGTGCCAGCAGTGCACTGAAGGAGGGCGGGGAGCTGTTTTTT
>.|TRBV27|TRBD1|TRBJ1-2
CASSRQGNYGYTF
TGTGCCAGTAGCAGACAGGGGAATTATGGCTACACCTTC
>.|TRBV5-4|.|TRBJ1-2
CASSLDTFYGYTF
TGTGCCAGCAGCTTGGACACATTCTATGGCTACACCTTC
>.|TRBV7-8|.|TRBJ1-2
CASSLGGHRVTGGYTF
TGTGCCAGCAGCTTAGGAGGGCACAGGGTTACTGGGGGCTACACCTTC
>.|TRBV2|.|TRBJ1-4
CASSAGVSEKLFF
TGTGCCAGCAGTGCAGGGGTCAGTGAAAAACTGTTTTTT
>.|TRBV2|TRBD1|TRBJ1-5
CASSVHRGDQPQHF
TGTGCCAGCAGTGTACACAGGGGGGATCAGCCCCAGCATTTT
>.|TRBV2|TRBD1|TRBJ1-2
CASSSDRVGYGYTF
TGTGCCAGCAGCTCGGACAGGGTCGGCTATGGCTACACCTTC
>once|TRBV7-9|TRBD1|TRBJ2-3
CASTPRGQSTDTQYF
TGTGCCAGCACCCCGAGGGGACAGTCCACAGATACGCAGTATTTT
>.|TRBV7-9|.|TRBJ2-2
CARTGNTGELFF
TGTGCGAGGACGGGGAACACCGGGGAGCTGTTTTTT
>.|TRBV7-9|TRBD2|TRBJ2-2
CASTGLAGLTGELFF
TGTGCCAGCACCGGACTAGCGGGCCTCACCGGGGAGCTGTTTTTT
>.|TRBV5-4|.|TRBJ2-1
CASNPWGAANLF
TGTGCCAGCAACCCGTGGGGGGCCGCAAACCTCTTC
>.|TRBV11-3|.|TRBJ2-3
CASSLTALSDTQYF
TGTGCCAGCAGCTTGACCGCTTTGTCAGATACGCAGTATTTT
>.|TRBV5-1|.|TRBJ2-3
CASSVALDTQYF
TGCGCCAGCAGTGTGGCTCTGGATACGCAGTATTTT
>.|TRBV9|TRBD1|TRBJ1-2
CASSANRGDYGYTF
TGTGCCAGCAGCGCGAACAGGGGTGACTATGGCTACACCTTC
>.|TRBV4-1|.|TRBJ1-2
CASSSPGKGPDGGGYTF
TGCGCCAGCAGCTCCCCGGGTAAGGGCCCCGATGGGGGTGGCTACACCTTC
>.|TRBV7-9|TRBD1|TRBJ2-5
CASSWQGTESETQYF
TGTGCCAGCAGCTGGCAGGGGACAGAGAGTGAGACCCAGTACTTC
>few|TRBV5-1|.|TRBJ1-1
CASSLVIPREDEAFF
TGCGCCAGCAGCCTGGTTATACCTAGGGAAGACGAAGCTTTCTTT
>few|TRBV4-3|.|TRBJ1-1
CASSKGHLNTEAFF
TGCGCCAGCAGCAAGGGACACCTGAACACTGAAGCTTTCTTT
>.|TRBV29-1|.|TRBJ1-5
CSATQGNNQPQHF
TGCAGCGCGACACAGGGTAACAATCAGCCCCAGCATTTT
>.|TRBV9|.|TRBJ1-4
CASSATPREKLFF
TGTGCCAGCAGCGCGACCCCCCGAGAAAAACTGTTTTTT
>.|TRBV2|.|TRBJ2-5
CASRGKGETQYF
TGTGCCAGCAGGGGCAAGGGGGAGACCCAGTACTTC